Listed below are T cell receptor beta chains from one sample, sequenced in a study of blood T cell repertoires in COVID-19. TCRdb's table, derived via immunoSEQ multiplex PCR, lists solely in-frame clones and lacks some. The data show some 70,000 clones, about four fifths seen once. The specimen sequenced was peripheral blood. The receptors come from a woman in her fifties or sixties with acute or convalescent COVID-19. CDR3s include the opening cysteine and the closing phenylalanine or tryptophan.

TRBV7-9 | CASSITGLAGGGEQFF
TRBV27 | CASSLRGQRGYTF
TRBV3-1/TRBV3-2 | CASSHMGGGATSRYAF
TRBV7-3 | CASSPMGRGNEQFF
TRBV3-1/TRBV3-2 | CASSQEGTGGYTF
TRBV14 | CASSQYNTGELFF
TRBV28 | CASSLPGGFSTNEKLFF
TRBV5-6 | CASTPGTRVAYEQYF
TRBV28 | CASSFSAGTEAFF
TRBV6-5 | CASGTELSYEQYF